Sequencing of this TCR beta chain was carried out in a study of shared clonotypes between healthy human individuals. About the research overall: The composition of the donors was a couple of women and a few men aged 18 to 49. Study-wide results and caveats: A few donors had 5% to 6% of their naive CD4 clonotypes in common.

The healthy adult donors were HIV-negative and reported no recent acute infections or vaccinations. Some clones are missing from TCRdb's copy, which holds only in-frame ones; the method was immunoSEQ multiplex PCR. The data hold 950,000 to 1,300,000 clones, with more than 60% observed a single time. With respect to this clone: The antigen remains undetermined.

The CDR3 runs to 14 residues. CDR1 is SQVTM, CDR2 ANQGSEA, per germline. V was trimmed by 0 bases and J by 8 bases, leaving 16 bases between them. The sequenced sample consisted of memory CD4+ T cells sorted from blood. The subset is: CD45RA-negative fraction. The genes are TRBV29-1 and TRBJ1-2; unclear D gene. The sequence was collected from a man aged 18-30 years in good health. The CDR3 nucleotides read TGCAGCGTTGAAGATCTTCAGGATTGGCAGGGCTACACCTTC. Residues: CSVEDLQDWQGYTF.